This T cell receptor beta chain was captured by sequencing in a study of human T cells and chemical hapten exposure. The CDR3 consists of 14 residues. V gave up 4 bases and J gave up 6 bases, with 16 bases separating them. Germline CDR1 and CDR2: SQVTM and ANQGSEA. Described time point: patch test 3, about 24 weeks after DPC sensitization. Described treatment: therapeutic diphenylcyclopropenone sensitization with weekly scalp DPC. TCRdb re-called the RACE reads with MiXCR, one entry per CDR3 protein. The repertoire consists of about 64,000 distinct CDR3 sequences, with around 10% occurring once and the leading ten covering roughly 2.3%.

The TCR comes from a woman aged 30 to 39 with alopecia areata. Some clones in this sample may be carry-over from other donors' samples. The chain couples TRBV29-1 to TRBJ2-4; D is perhaps TRBD1 or TRBD2 (5 bases each). The sequencing here drew on whole blood, taken in connection with sensitization to the hapten diphenylcyclopropenone (DPC). For the CDR3, the DNA is TGCAGCGTTGTAGCGCCAGGGAATGCAAACATTCAGTACTTC. Protein product: CSVVAPGNANIQYF.